Reported below is one T cell receptor beta chain. Antigen: not known. The data originate from a study of cytomegalovirus exposure and HLA in healthy donors. Notes on the study in general: A likely sequencing artifact accounted for one observed cluster of highly shared sequence variants.

PCR involved 60 Vbeta and 13 Jbeta primers. Some clones are missing from TCRdb's copy, which holds only in-frame ones; the method was immunoSEQ multiplex PCR. The table has about 130,000 clones, 80% seen once. The CDR3 runs 14 residues. The ends were cut back, 5 bases at V and 1 base at J, with 12 bases in the middle. From germline, CDR1 is MNHNS and CDR2 SASEGT. Sequenced: PBMCs. The V gene is TRBV6-1, the J gene TRBJ2-7, with D tentatively TRBD2 (5 bases). This clonotype was sampled from a man aged 25-45 years in good health and CMV-seronegative. The CDR3 spells CASSPLGGSYEQYF. The CDR3, as DNA: TGTGCCAGCAGTCCACTAGGTGGGTCCTACGAGCAGTACTTC.